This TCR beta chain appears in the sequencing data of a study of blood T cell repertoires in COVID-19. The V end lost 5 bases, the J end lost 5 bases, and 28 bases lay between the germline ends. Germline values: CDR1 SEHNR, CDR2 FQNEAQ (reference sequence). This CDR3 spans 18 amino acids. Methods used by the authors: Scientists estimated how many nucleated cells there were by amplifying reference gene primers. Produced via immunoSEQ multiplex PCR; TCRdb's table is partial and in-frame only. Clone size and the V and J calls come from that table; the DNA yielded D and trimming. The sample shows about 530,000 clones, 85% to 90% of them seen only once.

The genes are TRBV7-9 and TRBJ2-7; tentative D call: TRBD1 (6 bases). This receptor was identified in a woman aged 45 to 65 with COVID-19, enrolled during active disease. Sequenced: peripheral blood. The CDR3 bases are TGTGCCAGCAGCCCGCCCACAGGGTACAACTACGAGTGGGACGAGCAGTACTTC. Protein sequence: CASSPPTGYNYEWDEQYF.